These T cell receptor beta chains were read from a single sample in a study of T cells after yellow fever vaccination. Each CDR3 protein gets one entry after TCRdb re-called the 5' RACE reads with MiXCR. Found here are 200,000 to 300,000 distinct CDR3 sequences, roughly 6.2% of them singletons; the top ten hold 1.1%. The source was CD4+ T cells sorted from PBMCs, collected on the day of the yellow fever booster vaccination. The receptors stem from a man aged 25 to 40 who received the YFV17D yellow fever vaccine. The CDR3 runs from the conserved cysteine through the conserved F or W. A D gene is named only where the DNA matches it firmly. Where a row states a size, it is once, few, many or the class of an expanded clone; other rows omit it.

abundance	d_gene	j_gene	len	v_gene	CDR3aa	CDR3nt
-	-	TRBJ2-7	15	TRBV5-1	CASSLEATAGYEQYF	TGCGCCAGCAGCTTGGAAGCAACAGCGGGTTACGAGCAGTACTTC
-	-	TRBJ2-1	14	TRBV5-4	CASSRGTPRGEQFF	TGTGCCAGCAGCCGAGGGACACCCCGTGGTGAGCAGTTCTTC
many	-	TRBJ2-1	11	TRBV7-2	CASSKGGVQFF	TGTGCCAGCAGTAAGGGGGGGGTGCAGTTCTTC
many	-	TRBJ2-5	17	TRBV15	CATSRDPPAGGRETQYF	TGTGCCACCAGCAGAGATCCCCCTGCCGGGGGTCGAGAGACCCAGTACTTC
few	TRBD2	TRBJ2-3	17	TRBV20-1	CSPPFRGGRGGTDTQYF	TGCAGTCCGCCCTTCCGGGGGGGGAGAGGGGGCACAGATACGCAGTATTTT
few	TRBD2	TRBJ2-1	14	TRBV20-1	CSAPKREFHNEQFF	TGCAGTGCTCCGAAGCGGGAGTTCCACAATGAGCAGTTCTTC
many	TRBD1	TRBJ2-5	15	TRBV20-1	CSAREGTGEQETQYF	TGCAGTGCTAGAGAAGGGACAGGGGAGCAAGAGACCCAGTACTTC
few	-	TRBJ2-6	17	TRBV4-3	CASSQTARYSGANVLTF	TGCGCCAGCAGCCAGACAGCTCGCTACTCTGGGGCCAACGTCCTGACTTTC
-	-	TRBJ1-6	15	TRBV4-3	CASSQDTGRGSPLHF	TGCGCCAGCAGCCAAGATACAGGCCGGGGTTCACCCCTCCACTTT
-	-	TRBJ1-4	16	TRBV5-1	CASSLTRGATNEKLFF	TGCGCCAGCAGCTTAACCCGGGGTGCAACTAATGAAAAACTGTTTTTT
-	-	TRBJ2-1	13	TRBV20-1	CSAITGSYNEQFF	TGCAGTGCTATAACGGGATCCTACAATGAGCAGTTCTTC
-	-	TRBJ1-2	10	TRBV29-1	CSALNYGYTF	TGCAGCGCTTTGAACTATGGCTACACCTTC
many	-	TRBJ2-7	15	TRBV5-1	CASRRDLLISYEQYF	TGCGCCAGCAGGCGGGATCTCCTAATTTCGTACGAGCAGTACTTC
few	TRBD1	TRBJ2-2	16	TRBV20-1	CSARQGQAAGIGELFF	TGCAGTGCTAGACAGGGACAGGCTGCCGGGATCGGGGAGCTGTTTTTT
few	-	TRBJ1-3	17	TRBV12-3/TRBV12-4	CASSLRGHVSSGNTIYF	TGTGCCAGCAGTTTAAGGGGACACGTTAGCTCTGGAAACACCATATATTTT
many	TRBD2	TRBJ2-7	15	TRBV4-1	CASSDLAGWPYEQYF	TGCGCCAGCAGCGATTTAGCGGGATGGCCCTACGAGCAGTACTTC
few	-	TRBJ2-5	13	TRBV11-2	CASSGRAKVDQYF	TGTGCCAGCTCGGGGCGCGCCAAGGTGGACCAGTACTTC
few	-	TRBJ2-6	15	TRBV7-3	CASRGAASGANVLTF	TGTGCCAGCAGAGGGGCGGCCTCTGGGGCCAACGTCCTGACTTTC
few	-	TRBJ2-1	12	TRBV24-1	CATSEEGYEQFF	TGTGCCACCAGTGAAGAGGGCTATGAGCAGTTCTTC
-	TRBD1	TRBJ2-3	12	TRBV7-2	CASSYGQATQYF	TGTGCCAGCAGCTACGGACAGGCCACGCAGTATTTT
many	-	TRBJ2-5	16	TRBV20-1	CSARDRGGPQIETQYF	TGCAGTGCTAGAGATCGTGGGGGACCACAGATCGAGACCCAGTACTTC
-	-	TRBJ2-1	14	TRBV20-1	CSAITRASYSEQFF	TGCAGTGCTATCACTAGAGCCTCCTACAGTGAGCAGTTCTTC
many	-	TRBJ2-1	12	TRBV7-3	CASSLEGIEQFF	TGTGCCAGCAGCCTCGAGGGGATCGAGCAGTTCTTC
few	-	TRBJ2-1	14	TRBV20-1	CSAPFRDPWGEQFF	TGCAGTGCTCCATTCCGGGACCCCTGGGGTGAGCAGTTCTTC
many	-	TRBJ2-7	14	TRBV7-2	CASRGPGIGYEQYF	TGTGCCAGTAGGGGCCCCGGGATCGGCTACGAGCAGTACTTC
-	-	TRBJ1-1	14	TRBV5-1	CASSWGRRNTEAFF	TGCGCCAGCAGCTGGGGCAGACGGAACACTGAAGCTTTCTTT
-	-	TRBJ2-7	14	TRBV6-1	CASSEVGHGDEQYF	TGTGCCAGCAGTGAGGTGGGCCACGGGGACGAGCAGTACTTC
few	TRBD2	TRBJ2-3	16	TRBV7-2	CASSPFSTSGTDTQYF	TGTGCCAGCAGCCCTTTTTCGACTAGCGGGACAGATACGCAGTATTTT
few	-	TRBJ2-1	14	TRBV6-2/TRBV6-3	CASTKLGGGNEQFF	TGTGCCAGCACCAAACTAGGGGGGGGCAATGAGCAGTTCTTC
-	-	TRBJ1-5	16	TRBV19	CASSITGQTSNQPQHF	TGTGCCAGTAGTATTACGGGACAAACCAGCAATCAGCCCCAGCATTTT
few	TRBD2	TRBJ2-1	17	TRBV5-1	CASSQEASGSAYNEQFF	TGCGCCAGCAGCCAGGAGGCTAGCGGTTCGGCTTACAATGAGCAGTTCTTC
-	-	TRBJ2-7	18	TRBV23-1	CASSQSPRGMVLGGEQYF	TGCGCCAGCAGTCAATCCCCCCGAGGAATGGTGTTGGGGGGCGAGCAGTACTTC
-	-	TRBJ2-1	11	TRBV12-3/TRBV12-4	CTSRTGGREFF	TGTACCAGCAGAACCGGGGGCAGGGAGTTCTTC
-	-	TRBJ2-7	14	TRBV5-1	CASSLVVGGGEQYF	TGCGCCAGCAGCTTGGTAGTAGGGGGTGGCGAGCAGTACTTC
-	TRBD1	TRBJ2-5	12	TRBV29-1	CSAGTGKETQYF	TGCAGCGCCGGGACAGGGAAGGAGACCCAGTACTTC
-	-	TRBJ2-7	15	TRBV20-1	CSARHQNPSSYEQYF	TGCAGTGCTAGACATCAGAACCCCAGCTCCTACGAGCAGTACTTC
many	TRBD1	TRBJ2-1	14	TRBV5-1	CASSSQDRDDEQFF	TGCGCCAGCAGCTCTCAGGACAGGGACGATGAGCAGTTCTTC
-	-	TRBJ2-3	15	TRBV7-2	CASSLLGVPRNTQYF	TGTGCCAGCAGCTTACTCGGGGTTCCCCGAAATACGCAGTATTTT
many	TRBD2	TRBJ2-7	15	TRBV2	CASSPGLAGVGEQYF	TGTGCCAGCAGCCCCGGACTAGCGGGAGTTGGCGAGCAGTACTTC